This is a list of T cell receptor beta chains from one sample in a study of response to subunit inactivated influenza vaccine. Each CDR3 protein gets one entry after TCRdb re-called the RT-PCR reads with MiXCR. The table has hundreds of thousands of distinct CDR3 sequences, more than 11% seen once. Specimen: PBMCs from blood, collected roughly 15 days before vaccination. Receptor source: a man aged 50-60 years who received an inactivated influenza vaccine. Each CDR3 is given with its conserved first and last residue. D genes are given only for firm matches. Not all rows give a size; the values are once, few, many and, for expanded clones, a class.

d_gene	v_gene	abundance	j_gene	CDR3nt	CDR3aa
.	TRBV4-2	.	TRBJ2-5	TGTGCCAGCAGCCAAGACAGGGATGAGACCCAGTACTTC	CASSQDRDETQYF
TRBD1	TRBV6-1	few	TRBJ1-3	TGTGCCAGCAGACGGGACAGGGCCGGGGACACCATATATTTT	CASRRDRAGDTIYF
TRBD1	TRBV27	few	TRBJ1-2	TGTGCCAGCAGGGCAGGGGGGCTCTATGGCTACACCTTC	CASRAGGLYGYTF
.	TRBV24-1	many	TRBJ2-4	TGTGCCACCAGTGACGGGAGTCTAGCCAAAAACATTCAGTACTTC	CATSDGSLAKNIQYF
TRBD2	TRBV28	.	TRBJ2-1	TGTGCCAGCAGTGAAGCGGGGGGGCTCAATGAGCAGTTCTTC	CASSEAGGLNEQFF
.	TRBV6-5	.	TRBJ2-6	TGTGCCAGCAGTTCCGGAGTAGGGGTAGGGGCCAACGTCCTGACTTTC	CASSSGVGVGANVLTF
.	TRBV19	.	TRBJ2-4	TGTGCCAGTAGTATAGGGACAAAAAACATTCAGTACTTC	CASSIGTKNIQYF
.	TRBV12-3/TRBV12-4	many	TRBJ2-7	TGTGCCAGCAGTTTAGATCAGGTGGCCGAGCAGTACTTC	CASSLDQVAEQYF
TRBD2	TRBV12-3/TRBV12-4	few	TRBJ2-1	TGTGCCAGCAGTGCCCTAGCGGGGGGTAAGAATGAGCAGTTCTTC	CASSALAGGKNEQFF
.	TRBV2	.	TRBJ2-3	TGTGCCAGCAGGGTTGGGTCGGGCACAGATACGCAGTATTTT	CASRVGSGTDTQYF
.	TRBV5-5	.	TRBJ2-7	TGTGCCAGCAGCTTGGCACAGGGTTGGTACGAGCAGTACTTC	CASSLAQGWYEQYF